What follows describes a single T cell receptor beta chain. The antigen remains undetermined. CDR3 length: 19 residues. Per germline, CDR1 LNHDA and CDR2 SQIVND (reference sequence). The V and J ends lost 0 bases and 1 base respectively, with 21 bases between them. This specimen belongs to a study of OX40 agonist ivuxolimab in advanced cancers. Background on the study: Given to patients was ivuxolimab, an agonistic anti-OX40 (CD134) antibody. Findings and caveats of the study: On average, a greater number of expanded clones characterised CD8+ T cells relative to CD4+.

Repertoires were generated with immunoSEQ multiplex PCR, while TCRdb's copy carries only in-frame clones and drops some. This sample carries some 130,000 clones, 90% of them seen once, and the ten largest clones take roughly 0.99%. The sample here was CD4+ or CD8+ T cells sorted from blood, taken in a trial of the OX40 agonist ivuxolimab. The V and J genes are TRBV19 and TRBJ1-1; D ambiguous. The receptor was derived from an adult with an advanced solid tumor such as melanoma, head and neck, liver or kidney cancer. CDR3: CASSIDNRSGGKKNTEAFF. CDR3 nucleotide sequence: TGTGCCAGTAGTATAGACAACAGATCGGGTGGGAAGAAGAACACTGAAGCTTTCTTT.